This T cell receptor beta chain is drawn from a study of blood T cell repertoires in COVID-19. Study-wide context: There were acute and convalescent COVID-19 samples, and they came from the United States, Italy and Spain. Nucleic acid was either cDNA or gDNA, and it came from T cells, B-cell-depleted T cells, or PBMCs.

As originally analysed: Nucleated cell counts were estimated from reference gene primer amplification. Some clones are missing from TCRdb's copy, which holds only in-frame ones; the method was immunoSEQ multiplex PCR. V and J calls and clone size are those listed in that table; D and trimming were worked out from the DNA. Of roughly 230,000 clones in the sample, around 90% were seen once. The CDR3 contains 13 residues. The V gene's germline CDR1 is MNHEY and CDR2 SVGEGT. Trimming took 5 bases from V and 3 from J, leaving 10 bases between them. Sequencing input: peripheral blood. The source of this sequence is a human donor in a cohort sampled during active COVID-19. This rearrangement joins TRBV6-2 or TRBV6-3 to TRBJ1-2, with a possible D match to TRBD1 (6 bases). CDR3 in DNA: TGTGCCAGCAGTGCCGGGGGGCACTATGGCTACACCTTC. It codes for CASSAGGHYGYTF.